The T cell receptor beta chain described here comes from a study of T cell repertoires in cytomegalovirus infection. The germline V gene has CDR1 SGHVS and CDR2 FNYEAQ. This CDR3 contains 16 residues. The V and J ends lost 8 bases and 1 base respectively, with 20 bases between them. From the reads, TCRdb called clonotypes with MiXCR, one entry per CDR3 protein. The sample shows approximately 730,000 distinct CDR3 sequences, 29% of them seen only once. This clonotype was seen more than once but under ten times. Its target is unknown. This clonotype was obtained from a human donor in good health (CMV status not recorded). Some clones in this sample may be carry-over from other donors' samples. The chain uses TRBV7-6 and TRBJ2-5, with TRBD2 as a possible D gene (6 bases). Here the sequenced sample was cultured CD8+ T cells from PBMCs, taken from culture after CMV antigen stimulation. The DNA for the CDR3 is TGTGCCAGCCTGACCCGGGCGGGAAATGCCCAAGAGACCCAGTACTTC. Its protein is CASLTRAGNAQETQYF.